These 4 T cell receptor beta chains originate from one sample sequenced in a study of T-cell reconstitution after alpha-beta-depleted transplantation in children. This sample's TCRbeta library carried unique molecular identifier barcodes. TCRdb redid the calling of the PCR reads with MiXCR, one entry per CDR3 protein. This table has roughly 790,000 distinct CDR3 sequences, around 17% appearing once. The input for sequencing was PBMCs, mostly from graft donor cells, taken 360 days after TCRalphabeta/CD19-depleted stem cell transplant. Receptor source: a male patient between 10 and 17 years old who had a stem cell transplant for acute lymphoblastic leukemia, so the T cells may come from the graft donor.

This clonotype was recorded at least ten times. The chain uses TRBV5-1 and TRBJ2-5, with no clear D. The germline gives CDR1 SGHRS, CDR2 YFSETQ. The V and J ends lost 3 bases and 3 bases respectively, with 3 bases between them. CDR3 length equals 11 residues. CDR3 DNA: TGCGCCAGCAGCTACAAAGAGACCCAGTACTTC. Its protein product is CASSYKETQYF. Full variable domain (rest looked up from reference TRBV5-1 and TRBJ2-5): KAGVTQTPRYLIKTRGQQVTLSCSPISGHRSVSWYQQTPGQGLQFLFEYFSETQRNKGNFPGRFSGRQFSNSRSEMNVSTLELGDSALYLCASSYKETQYFGPGTRLLVL.

This clonotype has only a few counts. This chain links TRBV5-1 with TRBJ1-1; 7 positions match TRBD1. The CDR3 spans 13 residues. Germline V gene lookup returns CDR1 SGHRS and CDR2 YFSETQ. Trimming cost V 1 base and J 11 bases; bases outside gene matches: 8. The DNA of the CDR3 is TGCGCCAGCAGCTTGCGAGGGGGCCGGAAGGCTTTCTTT. The encoded protein is CASSLRGGRKAFF. Full variable domain (outside the CDR3, taken from reference TRBV5-1 and TRBJ1-1): KAGVTQTPRYLIKTRGQQVTLSCSPISGHRSVSWYQQTPGQGLQFLFEYFSETQRNKGNFPGRFSGRQFSNSRSEMNVSTLELGDSALYLCASSLRGGRKAFFGQGTRLTVV.

This clonotype was picked up a small number of times. V usage is TRBV12-3 or TRBV12-4 and J usage is TRBJ1-1; D gene unclear. CDR3 length: 12 residues. The V and J ends lost 3 bases and 7 bases respectively, with 9 bases between them. The CDR3 here is CASSFGQLEAFF. CDR3 DNA sequence: TGTGCCAGCAGTTTCGGGCAGCTTGAAGCTTTCTTT.

This clonotype appeared many times. The V call is TRBV5-1, the J call TRBJ2-7; 7 bases agree with TRBD1. The CDR3 sequence is 13 residues long. The germline gives CDR1 SGHRS, CDR2 YFSETQ. V was pared by 0 bases and J by 7 bases, with 4 bases of the junction left unmatched. The CDR3 region has the DNA TGCGCCAGCAGCTTGGAGGGGGCTGGGGAGCAGTACTTC. Residues: CASSLEGAGEQYF.